This entry concerns a single T cell receptor (beta chain). Its target is not known. Germline-derived CDR1 and CDR2 are LNHNV and YYDKDF (reference sequence). The CDR3 runs 16 residues. V trimming: 0 bases; J trimming: 1 base; junction bases outside the gene matches: 6. These data originate in a study of long-term antiretroviral therapy in people with HIV. It was version v3.0 of the immunoSEQ assay that was run at survey level. In sequencing, 40,000-50,000 T-cell genomes per sample were targeted. Profiling relied on immunoSEQ multiplex PCR, and the TCRdb table lists in-frame clones only, not all of them. Altogether more than 20,000 clones are present, roughly 90% being singletons, with the ten largest covering roughly 9.4%. General observations from the study: CDR3 length ranges were narrower in HIV repertoires than in controls. Pre-ART expanded clones dominated the repertoire at every time point. Blood was collected between 2004 and 2017, possibly under older ART regimens.

The chain carries TRBV15 and TRBJ2-7; 7 nucleotides line up with TRBD1. Source: unsorted PBMCs, taken 1.8 years before starting antiretroviral therapy. The source of this sequence is a man aged 45-60 years with HIV. The CDR3 nucleotides read TGTGCCACCAGCAGAGATCACAGGGGAAGGTCCTACGAGCAGTACTTC. It translates to CATSRDHRGRSYEQYF.